Sequencing of this T cell receptor (beta chain) was carried out in a study of T cell responses to AZD1222 COVID-19 vaccine. On this clone itself: The junction departs from the called germline gene at one end, perhaps through a read error.

The table came from immunoSEQ multiplex PCR; TCRdb's copy has only in-frame clones and leaves some out. This sample carries 100,000 to 150,000 clones, just over 85% of them seen once, and the ten largest clones take approximately 20%. This CDR3 region has 17 residues. From germline, CDR1 is SSHAT and CDR2 FNYEAQ (reference sequence). This clonotype was obtained from an adult in good health. This material consisted of peripheral blood, taken on day 0 of AZD1222 vaccination. V and J are TRBV7-7 and TRBJ2-1, with D possibly TRBD2 on 5 matching bases. Written as DNA, the CDR3 is TGTGCTAGCACCCCCGCCGGGAAGGGAAAGGATTACAATGAGCAGTTCTTC. Residues: CASTPAGKGKDYNEQFF.